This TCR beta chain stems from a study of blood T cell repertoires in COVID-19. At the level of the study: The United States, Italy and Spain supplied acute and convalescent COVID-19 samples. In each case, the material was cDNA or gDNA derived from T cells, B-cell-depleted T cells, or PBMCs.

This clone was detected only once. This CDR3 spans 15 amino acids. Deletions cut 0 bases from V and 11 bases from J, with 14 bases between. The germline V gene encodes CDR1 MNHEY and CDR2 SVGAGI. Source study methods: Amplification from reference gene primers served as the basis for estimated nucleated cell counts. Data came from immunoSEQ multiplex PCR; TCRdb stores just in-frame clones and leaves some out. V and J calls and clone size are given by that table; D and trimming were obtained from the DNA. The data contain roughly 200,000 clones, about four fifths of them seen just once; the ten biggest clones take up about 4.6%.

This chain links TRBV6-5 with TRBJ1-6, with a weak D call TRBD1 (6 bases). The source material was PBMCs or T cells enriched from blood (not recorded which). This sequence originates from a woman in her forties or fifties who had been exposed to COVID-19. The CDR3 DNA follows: TGTGCCAGCAGTTACTCGCGGGGGGGCTTAACACCCCTCCACTTT. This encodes CASSYSRGGLTPLHF.